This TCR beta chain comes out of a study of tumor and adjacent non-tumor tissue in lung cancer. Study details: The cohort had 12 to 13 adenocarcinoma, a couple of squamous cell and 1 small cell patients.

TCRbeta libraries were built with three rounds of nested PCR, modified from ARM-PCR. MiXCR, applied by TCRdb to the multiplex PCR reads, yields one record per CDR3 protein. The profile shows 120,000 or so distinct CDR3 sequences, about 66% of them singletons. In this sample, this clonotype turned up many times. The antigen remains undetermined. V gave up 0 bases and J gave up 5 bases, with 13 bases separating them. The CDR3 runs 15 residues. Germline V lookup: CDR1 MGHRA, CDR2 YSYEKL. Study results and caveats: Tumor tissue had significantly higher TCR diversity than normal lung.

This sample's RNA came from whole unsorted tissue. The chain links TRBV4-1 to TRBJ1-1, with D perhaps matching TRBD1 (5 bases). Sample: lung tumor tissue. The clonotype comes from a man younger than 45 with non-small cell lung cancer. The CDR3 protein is CASSQDLAGRTEAFF. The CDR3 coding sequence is TGCGCCAGCAGCCAAGATCTAGCAGGGCGGACTGAAGCTTTCTTT.